The rows below give T cell receptor beta chains drawn from one sample of a study of blood T cell repertoires in COVID-19. Only in-frame clones appear in the TCRdb table, and some are missing; sequencing was by immunoSEQ multiplex PCR. The sample lists 350,000 to 550,000 clones, around 89% seen once, with approximately 4.5% in the top ten. Sequenced: peripheral blood. Source of these receptors: a woman aged 30 to 39 with acute or convalescent COVID-19. Each CDR3 is given with its conserved first and last residue. The D gene is left open where the match is weak.

TRBV2,TRBJ2-3,NA,CASSTGDTQYF,TGTGCCAGCAGCACGGGGGATACGCAGTATTTT
TRBV5-6,TRBJ1-2,TRBD1,CASSPPQGIGGYTF,TGTGCCAGCAGCCCACCACAGGGGATTGGGGGCTACACCTTC
TRBV6-5,TRBJ1-5,TRBD1,CASKYTGVGNQPQHF,TGTGCCAGCAAATATACAGGGGTTGGTAATCAGCCCCAGCATTTT
TRBV11-2,TRBJ2-7,TRBD1,CASSLGLDRDEQYF,TGTGCCAGCAGCTTAGGGCTTGACAGGGACGAGCAGTACTTC
TRBV7-9,TRBJ2-7,TRBD1,CASSSTDRVDEQYF,TGTGCCAGCAGCTCCACGGACAGGGTCGACGAGCAGTACTTC
TRBV27,TRBJ1-6,TRBD1,CASSFGRQGTYNSPLHF,TGTGCCAGCAGTTTTGGGCGACAGGGCACCTATAATTCACCCCTCCACTTT
TRBV24-1,TRBJ2-2,TRBD1,CATSDKGQGRYPGELFF,TGTGCCACCAGTGATAAAGGACAGGGGCGGTACCCCGGGGAGCTGTTTTTT
TRBV2,TRBJ2-1,TRBD1,CASSQLTGYNEQFF,TGTGCCAGCAGTCAGTTGACAGGGTACAATGAGCAGTTCTTC
TRBV18,TRBJ1-1,TRBD1,CASSPRTGDNTEAFF,TGTGCCAGCTCACCAAGAACAGGGGACAACACTGAAGCTTTCTTT
TRBV1,TRBJ1-2,NA,CTSSQADLGGVLYGYTF,TGCACCAGCAGCCAAGCGGACCTAGGGGGCGTTCTCTATGGCTACACCTTC